The TCR beta chain described here comes from a study of control samples from healthy donors and cancer patients. Some clones are missing from TCRdb's copy, which holds only in-frame ones; the method was immunoSEQ multiplex PCR. The data contain 20,000 to 30,000 clones, over 75% of them singletons. This clone showed up just once. CDR3 size: 12 residues. CDR1 is SQVTM, CDR2 ANQGSEA, per germline. Trimming left V 1 base short and J 6 bases short, with 9 bases between. This receptor was identified in a woman in her fifties or sixties with head and neck cancer. The chain uses TRBV29-1 and TRBJ1-2; D gene uncertain. The specimen was PBMCs. CDR3 sequence (DNA): TGCAGCGTTGAAGCGCCTGAGGATGGCTACACCTTC. It yields the protein CSVEAPEDGYTF.